These T cell receptor beta chains were read from a single sample in a study of control samples from healthy donors and cancer patients. Clones were read by immunoSEQ multiplex PCR, and TCRdb kept only the in-frame ones, dropping some. The data contain tens of thousands of clones, roughly 94% of them singletons. Sequences were obtained from blood. These receptor sequences come from a man aged 25 to 40 in good health. The CDR3 runs from the conserved cysteine through the conserved F or W. The D gene is left open where the match is weak. Some rows have no size entry. The others give once, few or many, or a class for an expanded clone.

j_call clone_size d_call v_call cdr3_nt cdr3_aa
TRBJ2-3 - - TRBV6-4 TGTGCCAGCAGTGACTCCGCGAGTACAGATACGCAGTATTTT CASSDSASTDTQYF
TRBJ1-1 - - TRBV7-2 TGTGCCAGCAGCTTAGTGGGAAACACTGAAGCTTTCTTT CASSLVGNTEAFF
TRBJ2-7 - - TRBV10-3 TGTGCCATCAGTGAGTACCCCAGGGGAACGCGGGAGCAGTACTTC CAISEYPRGTREQYF
TRBJ1-2 - TRBD1 TRBV7-9 TGTGCCAGCAGCCCCGGGACAGGGGTTGGCTACACCTTC CASSPGTGVGYTF
TRBJ2-3 - - TRBV6-4 TGTGCCAGCAGTGACGGAGGGTCCACAGATACGCAGTATTTT CASSDGGSTDTQYF
TRBJ1-4 - - TRBV28 TGTGCCAGCAGTTTTATCGGGCGCAGGGTTGGGGAAAAACTGTTTTTT CASSFIGRRVGEKLFF
TRBJ1-2 - - TRBV3-1/TRBV3-2 TGTGCCAGCAGCCACACATTACGGACAGTTGGCTATGGCTACACCTTC CASSHTLRTVGYGYTF
TRBJ1-2 few - TRBV7-2 TGTGCCAGCAGCTTAGGAACAGCCTATGGCTACACCTTC CASSLGTAYGYTF
TRBJ1-4 - - TRBV19 TGTGCCAGTAAGCCTGGGGATGAAAAACTGTTTTTT CASKPGDEKLFF
TRBJ1-6 - TRBD1 TRBV27 TGTGCCAGCAGTTTGACACAGGGGCCACGATCACCCCTCCACTTT CASSLTQGPRSPLHF
TRBJ2-1 - TRBD2 TRBV4-2 TGTGCCAGCAGCCAAGGGGGGACTAGCGGGAGATGGCAGTTCTTC CASSQGGTSGRWQFF
TRBJ2-2 - TRBD1 TRBV15 TGTGCCACCAGCAGAGCCACAGGGGTCTCCACCGGGGAGCTGTTTTTT CATSRATGVSTGELFF
TRBJ1-1 - TRBD1 TRBV28 TGTGCCAGCAGTTTTACCACAGGGGTCTTGGCTGAAGCTTTCTTT CASSFTTGVLAEAFF
TRBJ2-5 - - TRBV19 TGTGCCAGTAGTTTCCGACTAGGAAGGGGGCAAGAGACCCAGTACTTC CASSFRLGRGQETQYF
TRBJ2-5 - - TRBV7-8 TGTGCCAGCAGCTTAGATGGGGAGACCCAGTACTTC CASSLDGETQYF
TRBJ2-3 - - TRBV6-2/TRBV6-3 TGTGCCAGCAGTCGACATAGCACAGATACGCAGTATTTT CASSRHSTDTQYF
TRBJ1-5 - TRBD1 TRBV19 TGTGCCAGTTCGACAGGGACGAGCAATCAGCCCCAGCATTTT CASSTGTSNQPQHF
TRBJ2-1 - TRBD2 TRBV9 TGTGCCAGCAGCGTAGGGCTAGCGGGAGGGAGTAGAAATGAGCAGTTCTTC CASSVGLAGGSRNEQFF
TRBJ2-2 - - TRBV24-1 TGTGCCACCAGTGATTTGTCACAGGCGAACACCGGGGAGCTGTTTTTT CATSDLSQANTGELFF
TRBJ1-2 - - TRBV18 TGTGCCAGCTCACCAGGGGCTGAGGGCTACACCTTC CASSPGAEGYTF
TRBJ2-2 - - TRBV4-3 TGCGCCAGCAGCCCAGCCGGGAGCCGGGAGCTGTTTTTT CASSPAGSRELFF
TRBJ1-3 - - TRBV30 TGTGCCTGGAGTGTTCGGGGGCTAGCTGGAAACACCATATATTTT CAWSVRGLAGNTIYF
TRBJ2-3 - - TRBV27 TGTGCCAGCAGTTTATCGGGCGGGATCTTACTATACACAGATACGCAGTATTTT CASSLSGGILLYTDTQYF
TRBJ2-3 - - TRBV9 TGTGCCAGCACCACCGGTCGGGGAGGAGCAGATACGCAGTATTTT CASTTGRGGADTQYF
TRBJ2-2 - - TRBV28 TGTGCCAGCCCTAAGACAGCGAACACCGGGGAGCTGTTTTTT CASPKTANTGELFF
TRBJ1-5 - - TRBV7-6 TGTGCCAGCAGCATCAACCTATCGGACGGACTGATTCAGCCCCAGCATTTT CASSINLSDGLIQPQHF
TRBJ2-5 - - TRBV27 TGTGCCAGCAGTTTTTATGGAGAGACCCAGTACTTC CASSFYGETQYF
TRBJ1-6 - - TRBV6-5 TGTGCCAGCACCTCCCGGGGGGCGTCTAATTCACCCCTCCACTTT CASTSRGASNSPLHF
TRBJ1-5 - - TRBV19 TGTGCCAGTAGAGAGGGAGGCAGGGGCAATCAGCCCCAGCATTTT CASREGGRGNQPQHF
TRBJ1-2 - TRBD1 TRBV5-1 TGCGCCAGCAGCGCGAGACAGGGCTCCTCCTATGGCTACACCTTC CASSARQGSSYGYTF
TRBJ2-5 - - TRBV5-4 TGTGCCAGCAGCTTGGTGGGGGCCAGGGAGACCCAGTACTTC CASSLVGARETQYF
TRBJ1-1 - - TRBV6-4 TGTGCCAGCAGACCTGGAGAGAACACTGAAGCTTTCTTT CASRPGENTEAFF
TRBJ1-1 - TRBD1 TRBV6-5 TGTGCCAGCATTTTGACAGGGGAGAACACTGAAGCTTTCTTT CASILTGENTEAFF
TRBJ2-7 - TRBD1 TRBV11-2 TGTGCCAGCAGCTCGGACAGGACTTCCTACGAGCAGTACTTC CASSSDRTSYEQYF
TRBJ1-2 - - TRBV5-1 TGCGCCAGCAGCTTGCTCAGGAACTATGGCTACACCTTC CASSLLRNYGYTF
TRBJ1-5 - - TRBV6-1 TGTGCCAGCAGTGAGGACAAGACCTATAGCAATCAGCCCCAGCATTTT CASSEDKTYSNQPQHF
TRBJ1-6 - - TRBV6-2/TRBV6-3 TGTGCCAGCAGTTATTCGGGACGAGTAAATTCACCCCTCCACTTT CASSYSGRVNSPLHF
TRBJ1-3 - - TRBV5-6 TGTGCCAGCAGCCCACAGGGACTAGCTGGAAACACCATATATTTT CASSPQGLAGNTIYF
TRBJ1-2 - TRBD1 TRBV10-2 TGCGCCAGCAGTGGAAAATCCGGGACAGGGGTCGGTGGCTACACCTTC CASSGKSGTGVGGYTF
TRBJ1-5 - - TRBV7-4 TGTGCCAGCACCCTATTTGAGTCCAGGGTAGTAAATCAGCCCCAGCATTTT CASTLFESRVVNQPQHF
TRBJ2-1 - - TRBV10-3 TGTGCCATCAGTGAGTTGGGCCTAGAGTTCAATGAGCAGTTCTTC CAISELGLEFNEQFF
TRBJ2-2 - - TRBV6-5 TGTGCCAGCAGTTACTCTGGACAGTCCTACACCGGGGAGCTGTTTTTT CASSYSGQSYTGELFF
TRBJ2-1 once - TRBV7-9 TGTGCCAGCAGCCCCCCCCTTGGGTCCCTTGACGGCTACAATGAGCAGTTCTTC CASSPPLGSLDGYNEQFF
TRBJ2-7 - - TRBV5-1 TGCGCCAGCAGCCAACTGGGACGGCCTAGCAACTACGAGCAGTACTTC CASSQLGRPSNYEQYF
TRBJ2-1 - - TRBV12-3/TRBV12-4 TGTGCCAGCAGTTTGGGGCAGAACAATGAGCAGTTCTTC CASSLGQNNEQFF
TRBJ2-7 - - TRBV7-6 TGTGCCAGCAGCGCACAACATTCCTCCTACGAGCAGTACTTC CASSAQHSSYEQYF
TRBJ2-5 - - TRBV30 TGTGCCTGGAGTGTAGGCAGGTTTGTCCACCAAGAGACCCAGTACTTC CAWSVGRFVHQETQYF
TRBJ1-1 - - TRBV6-4 TGTGCCAGCAGCCTTGTGTTCGGGGGGGACACTGAAGCTTTCTTT CASSLVFGGDTEAFF
TRBJ2-1 - TRBD2 TRBV2 TGTGCCAGCAAGAGGATGACTAGCGGGATTAACAATGAGCAGTTCTTC CASKRMTSGINNEQFF
TRBJ1-4 once TRBD1 TRBV11-2 TGTGCCAGCAGCTTATTGGGGGACAGGGGTGGCGAAAAACTGTTTTTT CASSLLGDRGGEKLFF
TRBJ2-1 - TRBD1 TRBV5-1 TGCGCCAGCAGCCCGACAGGGGGAAGCGGTGAGCAGTTCTTC CASSPTGGSGEQFF
TRBJ2-3 - - TRBV19 TGTGCCAGTGGTCGGGGACTTATCGGGCCAGATACGCAGTATTTT CASGRGLIGPDTQYF
TRBJ2-1 - TRBD2 TRBV24-1 TGTGCCACCAGAGGGACTAGCGGGAGTTCCTACAATGAGCAGTTCTTC CATRGTSGSSYNEQFF